This TCR beta chain was obtained from a study of OX40 agonist ivuxolimab in advanced cancers. Background for the entire study: The costimulatory receptor OX40 (CD134) was targeted by ivuxolimab, a fully human IgG2 agonistic monoclonal antibody. Intravenous ivuxolimab was administered to patients every 2 weeks at six dose levels: 0.01, 0.1, 0.3, 1.5, 3 and 10 mg/kg. Of the roughly 51 patients in dose escalation, some 19 had hepatocellular carcinoma, some 15 had melanoma, 9 had renal cell carcinoma and 9 had head and neck cancer. The dose-escalation cohort was 82.7% male with a mean age of roughly 60 years, ranging from roughly 23 to 90. Prior anti-PD-1, anti-PD-L1 or anti-CTLA-4 therapy was permitted, and less than 45% of dose-escalation patients had received checkpoint inhibitors. Three dose-escalation patients achieved partial responses, one with hepatocellular carcinoma and two with cutaneous melanoma. The point of sequencing TCRbeta in the periphery was to test whether ivuxolimab changed TCR sequence diversity and drove clonal T-cell expansion. The monotherapy dose-escalation portion (N of about 50 patients) of the phase I ivuxolimab trial is reported in the paper.

Patients with autoimmune disease history or receiving systemic immunosuppression were excluded from the trial. In every dose cohort, peripheral blood was drawn for TCR sequencing at baseline, cycle 4 day 1, and cycle 7 day 1. Samples were obtained from an open-label, multicenter, first-in-human phase I dose-escalation trial of ivuxolimab. The trial enrolled adults with locally advanced or metastatic head and neck squamous cell, hepatocellular, melanoma or renal cell carcinoma. Before TCR sequencing, CD4+ and CD8+ T cells were separately sorted from peripheral blood. Overall study outcomes, separate from this receptor: In the 0.1-3.0 mg/kg groups, partial responders were among the patients with the lowest normalized peripheral clonal expansion, particularly in CD8+ T cells. On average, CD8+ T cells showed more expanded clones than CD4+ T cells after ivuxolimab. Low levels of normalized T-cell clonal expansion were also seen in some patients who did not respond. At doses of 0.1 to 3.0 mg/kg, clonal expansion of both CD4+ and CD8+ blood T cells was observed from baseline to week 6. The antigen specificity of the clonally expanded peripheral T cells was not determined.

With respect to this clone: There is no known antigen for this receptor. No much larger clone is present one base from it, and per-base qualities are unavailable.

Genomic DNA was isolated from the sorted cells so that the TCRbeta CDR3 region could be sequenced. The immunoSEQ Assay was used to sequence the TCRbeta CDR3 regions. TCRdb retrieved this table from immuneACCESS and kept in-frame rearrangements only. Not all clones are present; in checked studies, unresolved V genes account for under half, and no reason is known for the remainder. The sample table shows some 67,000 clones, and 70% to 90% are seen once. The ten largest account for over 0.25% of the sample. Counted from cysteine to phenylalanine, this CDR3 has 11 amino acids. The sequence is cut down to CDR3 DNA, 33 bases in frame from base 1. V gives up 3 bases and J gives up 5 bases, and the segment between their germline ends measures 7 bases. Reading the germline V gene (reference sequence) gives CDR1 DFQATT and CDR2 SNEGSKA.

The sample here was CD4+ or CD8+ T cells sorted from blood, taken in a trial of the OX40 agonist ivuxolimab. The rearranged segments are TRBV20-1 and TRBJ1-1; the D gene cannot be resolved reliably. The TCR comes from an adult with an advanced solid tumor such as melanoma, head and neck, liver or kidney cancer. The DNA sequence is TGCAGTGCTAGTTCGGGGACTGAAGCTTTCTTT. This gives the protein CSASSGTEAFF.